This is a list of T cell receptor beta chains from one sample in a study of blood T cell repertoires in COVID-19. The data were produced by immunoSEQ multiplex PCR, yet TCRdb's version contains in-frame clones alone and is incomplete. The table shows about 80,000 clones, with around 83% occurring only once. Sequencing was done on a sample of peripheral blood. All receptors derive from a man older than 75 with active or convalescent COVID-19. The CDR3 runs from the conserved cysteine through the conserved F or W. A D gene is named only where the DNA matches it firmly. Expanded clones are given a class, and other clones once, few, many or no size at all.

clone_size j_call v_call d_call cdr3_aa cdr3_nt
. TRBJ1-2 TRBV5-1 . CASSLGPNYGYTF TGCGCCAGCAGCTTGGGGCCCAACTATGGCTACACCTTC
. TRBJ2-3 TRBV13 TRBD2 CASSIRTSGTSTDTQYF TGTGCCAGCAGCATACGGACTAGCGGGACTAGCACAGATACGCAGTATTTT
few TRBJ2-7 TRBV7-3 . CASSLTGGSYEQYF TGTGCCAGCAGCTTAACAGGGGGCTCCTACGAGCAGTACTTC
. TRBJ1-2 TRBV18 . CASSEEGDIYGYTF TGTGCCAGCTCCGAGGAAGGGGACATCTATGGCTACACCTTC
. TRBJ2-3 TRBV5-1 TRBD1 CASSSLPGQGSPSVSDTQYF TGCGCCAGCAGCTCCCTACCGGGACAGGGTTCACCGAGTGTCTCGGATACGCAGTATTTT
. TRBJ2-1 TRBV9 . CASSVGSPPNSPSFEQFF TGTGCCAGCAGCGTAGGATCCCCCCCCAACTCCCCTAGTTTTGAGCAGTTCTTC
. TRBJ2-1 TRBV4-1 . CASSPSPGVSNEQFF TGCGCCAGCAGCCCCTCTCCTGGAGTCAGCAATGAGCAGTTCTTC
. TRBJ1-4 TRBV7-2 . CASSLGLGGGKLFF TGTGCCAGCAGCTTAGGCTTAGGGGGGGGAAAACTGTTTTTT
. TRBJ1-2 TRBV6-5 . CASTGLNHGYTF TGTGCCAGCACCGGACTAAACCATGGCTACACCTTC
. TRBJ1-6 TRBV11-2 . CASSPGGYNSPLHF TGTGCCAGCAGCCCCGGGGGTTATAATTCACCCCTCCACTTT
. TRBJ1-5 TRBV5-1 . CASSPGHRGSNQPQHF TGCGCCAGCAGCCCGGGACACCGTGGGAGCAATCAGCCCCAGCATTTT
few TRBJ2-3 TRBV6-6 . CASSYGLGASTDTQYF TGTGCCAGCAGTTACGGGCTAGGGGCTTCCACAGATACGCAGTATTTT
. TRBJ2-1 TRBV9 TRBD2 CASSVSNSAGGPGNEQFF TGTGCCAGCAGCGTCAGCAATTCAGCGGGGGGGCCTGGCAATGAGCAGTTCTTC
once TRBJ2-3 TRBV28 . CASSALGTDTQYF TGTGCCAGCAGTGCCCTAGGCACAGATACGCAGTATTTT
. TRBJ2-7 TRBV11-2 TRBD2 CASSSSSGGISEQYF TGTGCCAGCAGCTCGTCTAGCGGGGGGATAAGCGAGCAGTACTTC
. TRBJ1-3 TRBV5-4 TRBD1 CASSLAGQGSSGNTIYF TGTGCCAGCAGCTTGGCCGGACAGGGAAGCTCTGGAAACACCATATATTTT
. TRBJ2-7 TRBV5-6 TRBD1 CASSPRDRENEQYF TGTGCCAGCAGCCCCCGGGACAGGGAAAACGAGCAGTACTTC
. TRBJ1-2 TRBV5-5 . CASSLETGGYTF TGTGCCAGCAGCTTGGAGACAGGTGGCTACACCTTC
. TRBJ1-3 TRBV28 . CASSSRGGRRDRDSGNTIYF TGTGCCAGCAGTTCTCGGGGGGGGAGACGGGACCGGGACTCTGGAAACACCATATATTTT
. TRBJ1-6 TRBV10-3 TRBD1 CAIGVRDSNSPLHF TGTGCCATAGGAGTCCGGGACAGCAATTCACCCCTCCACTTT
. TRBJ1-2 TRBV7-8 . CASSLLAGGYTF TGTGCCAGCAGCTTACTGGCCGGGGGCTACACCTTC
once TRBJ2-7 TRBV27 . CASSSLTDYEQYF TGTGCCAGCAGTTCGCTGACAGACTACGAGCAGTACTTC
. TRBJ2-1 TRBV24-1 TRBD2 CATSDLVASGKNEQFF TGTGCCACCAGTGATTTGGTGGCTAGCGGGAAGAATGAGCAGTTCTTC
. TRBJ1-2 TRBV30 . CAWSSQAGYGYTF TGTGCCTGGAGTAGCCAGGCGGGCTATGGCTACACCTTC
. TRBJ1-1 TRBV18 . CASSPGQRNTEAFF TGTGCCAGCTCACCCGGACAGAGGAACACTGAAGCTTTCTTT
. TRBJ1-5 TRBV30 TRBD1 CAWSEDRGGNQPQHF TGTGCCTGGAGTGAGGACAGGGGGGGGAATCAGCCCCAGCATTTT
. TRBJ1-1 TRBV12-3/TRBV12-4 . CASSQGWIEKAFF TGTGCCAGCAGTCAGGGATGGATCGAAAAAGCTTTCTTT
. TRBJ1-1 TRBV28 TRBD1 CASSFSRQGGTEAFF TGTGCCAGCAGTTTCTCCCGACAGGGCGGCACTGAAGCTTTCTTT